This record looks at one T cell receptor beta chain sequence and its context. The target antigen is unknown. One to two pinch biopsies were taken from the rectum during colonoscopy. The diagnostic colonoscopy in ulcerative colitis patients preceded any immunosuppressive treatment. The method was immunoSEQ multiplex PCR; TCRdb's version includes in-frame clones alone and lacks a portion of them. The sample contains 40,000 to 55,000 clones, 78% of which appear only once. V gave up 0 bases and J gave up 4 bases, with 8 bases separating them. The CDR3 is made up of 14 amino acids. Germline CDR1 and CDR2: SGHRS and YFSETQ. This entry belongs to a study of pediatric ulcerative colitis. Whole-study context: Disease was pancolitis in over 5 and left-sided in two, histology-confirmed. General study results and limits: Rectal pinch biopsies may include blood-derived T cells.

The origin of this receptor is a girl between 5 and 17 years old with moderate ulcerative colitis. This chain joins TRBV5-1 and TRBJ2-1; D uncertain. The material sequenced was gut tissue. The CDR3 sequence: CASSLDPEYNEQFF. The CDR3 nucleotides read TGCGCCAGCAGCTTGGACCCCGAATACAATGAGCAGTTCTTC.